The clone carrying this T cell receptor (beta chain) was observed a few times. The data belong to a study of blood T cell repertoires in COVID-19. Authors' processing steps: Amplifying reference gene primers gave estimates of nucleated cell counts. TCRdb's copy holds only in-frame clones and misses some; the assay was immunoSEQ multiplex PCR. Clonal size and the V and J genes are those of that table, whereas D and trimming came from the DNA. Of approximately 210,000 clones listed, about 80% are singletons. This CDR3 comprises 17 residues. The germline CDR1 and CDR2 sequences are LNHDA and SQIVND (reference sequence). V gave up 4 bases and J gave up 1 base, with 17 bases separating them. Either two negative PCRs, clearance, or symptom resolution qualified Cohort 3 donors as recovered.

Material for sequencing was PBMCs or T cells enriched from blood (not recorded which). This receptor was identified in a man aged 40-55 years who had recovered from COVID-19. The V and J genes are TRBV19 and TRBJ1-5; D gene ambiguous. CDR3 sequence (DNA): TGTGCCAGTAGTACTTCGGACGGGAGTTGGAGCAATCAGCCCCAGCATTTT. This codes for CASSTSDGSWSNQPQHF. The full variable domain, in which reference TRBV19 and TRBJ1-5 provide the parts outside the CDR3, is DGGITQSPKYLFRKEGQNVTLSCEQNLNHDAMYWYRQDPGQGLRLIYYSQIVNDFQKGDIAEGYSVSREKKESFPLTVTSAQKNPTAFYLCASSTSDGSWSNQPQHFGDGTRLSIL.